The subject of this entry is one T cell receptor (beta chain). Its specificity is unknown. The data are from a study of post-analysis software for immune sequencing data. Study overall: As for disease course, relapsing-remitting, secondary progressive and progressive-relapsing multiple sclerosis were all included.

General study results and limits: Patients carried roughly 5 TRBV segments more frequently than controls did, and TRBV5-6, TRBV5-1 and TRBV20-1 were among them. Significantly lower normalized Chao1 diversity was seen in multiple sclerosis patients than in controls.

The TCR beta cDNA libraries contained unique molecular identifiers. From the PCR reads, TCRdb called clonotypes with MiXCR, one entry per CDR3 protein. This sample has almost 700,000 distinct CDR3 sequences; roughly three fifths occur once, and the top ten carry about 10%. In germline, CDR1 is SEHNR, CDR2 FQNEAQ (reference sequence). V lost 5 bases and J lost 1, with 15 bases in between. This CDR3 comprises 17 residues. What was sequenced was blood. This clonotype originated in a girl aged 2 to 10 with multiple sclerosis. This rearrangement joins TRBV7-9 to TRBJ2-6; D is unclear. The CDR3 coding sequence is TGTGCCAGCAGCCGACGTAGGGATTCTTCTGGGGCCAACGTCCTGACTTTC. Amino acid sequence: CASSRRRDSSGANVLTF.